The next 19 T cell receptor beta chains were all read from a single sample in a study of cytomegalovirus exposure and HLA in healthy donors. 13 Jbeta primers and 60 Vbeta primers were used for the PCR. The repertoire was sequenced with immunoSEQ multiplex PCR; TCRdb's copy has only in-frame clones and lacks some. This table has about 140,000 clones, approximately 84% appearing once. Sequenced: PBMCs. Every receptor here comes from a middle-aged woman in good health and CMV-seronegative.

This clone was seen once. The DNA for the CDR3 is TGTGCCACCAGCAGAGATCCAGGGAGGGAGACCCAGTACTTC. Protein sequence: CATSRDPGRETQYF. The chain joins TRBV15 to TRBJ2-5; TRBD2 might be the D (6 bases). The CDR3 sequence is 14 residues long. Trimming took off 0 bases at V and 5 bases at J, with 10 bases between the two ends. Germline CDR1 is LNHNV and CDR2 is YYDKDF (reference sequence).

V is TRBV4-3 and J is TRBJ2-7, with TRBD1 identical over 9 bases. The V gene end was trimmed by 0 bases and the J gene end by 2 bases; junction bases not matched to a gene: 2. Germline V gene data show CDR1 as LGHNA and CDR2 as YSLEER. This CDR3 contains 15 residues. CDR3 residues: CASSQDGTGTYEQYF. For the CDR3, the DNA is TGCGCCAGCAGCCAAGATGGGACAGGGACCTACGAGCAGTACTTC.

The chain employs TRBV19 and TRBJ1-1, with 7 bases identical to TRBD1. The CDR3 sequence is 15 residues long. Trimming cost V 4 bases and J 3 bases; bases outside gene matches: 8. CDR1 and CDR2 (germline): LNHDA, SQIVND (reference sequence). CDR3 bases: TGTGCCAGTAGTAATAGGGACAGAGGGTACACTGAAGCTTTCTTT. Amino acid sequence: CASSNRDRGYTEAFF. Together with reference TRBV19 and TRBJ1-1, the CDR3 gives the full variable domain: DGGITQSPKYLFRKEGQNVTLSCEQNLNHDAMYWYRQDPGQGLRLIYYSQIVNDFQKGDIAEGYSVSREKKESFPLTVTSAQKNPTAFYLCASSNRDRGYTEAFFGQGTRLTVV.

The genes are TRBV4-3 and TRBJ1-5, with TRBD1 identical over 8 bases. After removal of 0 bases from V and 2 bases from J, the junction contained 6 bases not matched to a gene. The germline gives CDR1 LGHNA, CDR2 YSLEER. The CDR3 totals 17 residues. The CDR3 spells CASSQDIDRGRNQPQHF. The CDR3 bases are TGCGCCAGCAGCCAAGACATAGACAGGGGCCGCAATCAGCCCCAGCATTTT.

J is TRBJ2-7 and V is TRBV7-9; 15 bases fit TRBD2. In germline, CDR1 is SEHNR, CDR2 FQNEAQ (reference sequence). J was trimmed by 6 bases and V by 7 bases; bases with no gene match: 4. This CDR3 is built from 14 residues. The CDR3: CASTGLAGGPEQYF. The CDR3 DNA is TGTGCCAGCACGGGACTAGCGGGAGGTCCCGAGCAGTACTTC.

The CDR3 loop is CASTIAGVPGELFF. CDR3 nucleotide sequence: TGTGCCAGCACGATAGCGGGAGTTCCCGGGGAGCTGTTTTTT. The chain links TRBV6-5 to TRBJ2-2, with 9 bases matching TRBD2. The CDR3 is 14 residues long. V shed 7 bases, J shed 6 bases, and the junction held 6 bases outside the gene matches. Germline lookup yields CDR1 MNHEY and CDR2 SVGAGI.

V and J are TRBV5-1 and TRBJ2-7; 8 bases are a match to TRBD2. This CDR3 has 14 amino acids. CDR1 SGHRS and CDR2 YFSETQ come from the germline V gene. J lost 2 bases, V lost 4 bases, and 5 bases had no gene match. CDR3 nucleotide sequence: TGCGCCAGCAGCGCGGGAGGCGTTACCTACGAGCAGTACTTC. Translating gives CASSAGGVTYEQYF.

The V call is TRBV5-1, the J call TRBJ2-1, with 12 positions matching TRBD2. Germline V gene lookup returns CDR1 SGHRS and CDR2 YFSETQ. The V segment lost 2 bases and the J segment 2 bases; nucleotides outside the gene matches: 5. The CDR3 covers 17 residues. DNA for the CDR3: TGCGCCAGCAGCTTAGAGACTAGCGGGGGTCCCTACAATGAGCAGTTCTTC. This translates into CASSLETSGGPYNEQFF.

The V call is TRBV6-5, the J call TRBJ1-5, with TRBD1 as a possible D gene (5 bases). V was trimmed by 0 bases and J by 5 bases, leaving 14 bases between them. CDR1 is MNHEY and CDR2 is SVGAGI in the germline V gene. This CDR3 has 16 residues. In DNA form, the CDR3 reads TGTGCCAGCAGTTACTCTTTCCCGGGGGGGGATCAGCCCCAGCATTTT. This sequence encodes CASSYSFPGGDQPQHF.

This CDR3 is CASSYEAGGELFF. In DNA, the CDR3 is TGTGCCAGCAGTTATGAGGCGGGGGGGGAGCTGTTTTTT. This chain links TRBV28 with TRBJ2-2; a possible D gene is TRBD2 (6 bases). This CDR3 contains 13 residues. Deletions cut 4 bases from V and 8 bases from J, with 11 bases between. Looked up from germline, CDR1 is MDHEN and CDR2 is SYDVKM.

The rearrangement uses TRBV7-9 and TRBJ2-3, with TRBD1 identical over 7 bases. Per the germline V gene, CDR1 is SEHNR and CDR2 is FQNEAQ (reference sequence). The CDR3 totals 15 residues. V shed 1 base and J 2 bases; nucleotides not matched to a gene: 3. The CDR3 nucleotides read TGTGCCAGCAGCTTAGGGCAGGGGGTCACAGATACGCAGTATTTT. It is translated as CASSLGQGVTDTQYF.

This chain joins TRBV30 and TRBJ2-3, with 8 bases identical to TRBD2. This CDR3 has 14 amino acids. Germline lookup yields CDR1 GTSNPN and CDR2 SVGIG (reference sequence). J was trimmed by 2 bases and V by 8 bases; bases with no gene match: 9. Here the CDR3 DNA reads TGTGCCCGAGGAATAGCGGGATACACAGATACGCAGTATTTT. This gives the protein CARGIAGYTDTQYF.

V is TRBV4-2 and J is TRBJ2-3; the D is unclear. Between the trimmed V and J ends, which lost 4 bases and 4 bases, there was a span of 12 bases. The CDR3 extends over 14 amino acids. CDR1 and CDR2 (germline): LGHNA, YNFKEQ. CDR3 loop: CASSPLGLADTQYF. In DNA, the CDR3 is TGTGCCAGCAGCCCCCTCGGTCTGGCAGATACGCAGTATTTT.

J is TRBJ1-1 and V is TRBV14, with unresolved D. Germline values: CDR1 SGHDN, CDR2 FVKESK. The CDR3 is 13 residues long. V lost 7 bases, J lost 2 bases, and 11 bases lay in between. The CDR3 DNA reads TGTGCCAGCACCCCAAGTAGAAACACTGAAGCTTTCTTT. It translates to CASTPSRNTEAFF.

CDR3 region: CASSSLAGFTYEQYF. CDR3 bases: TGCGCCAGCAGCTCACTAGCCGGGTTCACCTACGAGCAGTACTTC. The chain couples TRBV5-1 to TRBJ2-7; a weak D match, TRBD2 (6 bases). Germline V gene lookup returns CDR1 SGHRS and CDR2 YFSETQ. The length of the CDR3 is 15 residues. Trimming stripped 3 bases from V and 2 bases from J, with 15 bases between. Full variable domain (remainder filled in from reference TRBV5-1 and TRBJ2-7): KAGVTQTPRYLIKTRGQQVTLSCSPISGHRSVSWYQQTPGQGLQFLFEYFSETQRNKGNFPGRFSGRQFSNSRSEMNVSTLELGDSALYLCASSSLAGFTYEQYFGPGTRLTVT.

CDR3 bases: TGCGCCAGCAGCAAGTTCTACCAGGGGGACACTGAAGCTTTCTTT. This translates into CASSKFYQGDTEAFF. The chain joins TRBV5-1 to TRBJ1-1; 7 bases are shared with TRBD1. Per germline, CDR1 SGHRS and CDR2 YFSETQ. V lost 4 bases, J lost 3 bases, and 9 bases stayed unmatched. The length of the CDR3 is 15 residues.

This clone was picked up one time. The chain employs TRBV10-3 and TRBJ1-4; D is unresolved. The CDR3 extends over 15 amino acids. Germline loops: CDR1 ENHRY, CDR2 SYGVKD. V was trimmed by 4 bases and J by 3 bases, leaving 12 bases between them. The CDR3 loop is CAISAVSGANEKLFF. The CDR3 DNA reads TGTGCCATCAGTGCTGTTTCTGGAGCTAATGAAAAACTGTTTTTT.

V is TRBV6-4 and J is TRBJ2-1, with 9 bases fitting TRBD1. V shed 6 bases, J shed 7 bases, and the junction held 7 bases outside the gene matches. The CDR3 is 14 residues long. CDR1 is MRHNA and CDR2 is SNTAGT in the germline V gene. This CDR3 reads CASSQDRGLNEQFF. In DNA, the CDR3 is TGTGCCAGCAGCCAGGACAGGGGTCTAAATGAGCAGTTCTTC.

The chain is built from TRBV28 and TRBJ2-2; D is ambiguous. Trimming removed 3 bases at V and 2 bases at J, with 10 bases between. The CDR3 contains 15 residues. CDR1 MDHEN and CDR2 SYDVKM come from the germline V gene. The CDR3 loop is CASSFSEINTGELFF. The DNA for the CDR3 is TGTGCCAGCAGTTTTTCCGAGATAAACACCGGGGAGCTGTTTTTT.